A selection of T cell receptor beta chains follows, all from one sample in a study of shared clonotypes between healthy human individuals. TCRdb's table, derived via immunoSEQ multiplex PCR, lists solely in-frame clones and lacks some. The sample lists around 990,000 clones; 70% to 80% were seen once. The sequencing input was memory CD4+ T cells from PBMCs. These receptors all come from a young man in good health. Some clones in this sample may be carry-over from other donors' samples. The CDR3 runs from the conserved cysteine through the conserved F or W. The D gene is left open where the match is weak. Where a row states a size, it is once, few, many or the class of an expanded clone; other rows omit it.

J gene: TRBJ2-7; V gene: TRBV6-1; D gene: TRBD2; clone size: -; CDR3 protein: CASRGGASGSYEQYF; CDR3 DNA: TGTGCCAGCAGGGGCGGGGCTAGCGGGAGTTACGAGCAGTACTTC
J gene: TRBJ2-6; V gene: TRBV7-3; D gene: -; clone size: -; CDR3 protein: CASSPGGANVLTF; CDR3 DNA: TGTGCCAGCAGCCCCGGTGGGGCCAACGTCCTGACTTTC
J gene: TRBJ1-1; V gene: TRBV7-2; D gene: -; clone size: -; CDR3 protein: CASSLGRANTEAFF; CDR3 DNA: TGTGCCAGCAGCTTAGGCAGGGCGAACACTGAAGCTTTCTTT
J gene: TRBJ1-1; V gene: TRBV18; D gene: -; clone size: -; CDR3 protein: CASSPRGAEQAFF; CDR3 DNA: TGTGCCAGCTCACCAAGGGGGGCCGAGCAGGCTTTCTTT
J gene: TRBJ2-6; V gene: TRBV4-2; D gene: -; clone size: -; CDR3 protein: CASSQVSRLSGANVLTF; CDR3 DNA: TGTGCCAGCAGCCAAGTTTCGCGGCTCTCTGGGGCCAACGTCCTGACTTTC
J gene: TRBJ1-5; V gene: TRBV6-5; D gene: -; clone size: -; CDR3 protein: CASGTIGNQPQHF; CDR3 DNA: TGTGCCAGCGGGACCATAGGCAATCAGCCCCAGCATTTT
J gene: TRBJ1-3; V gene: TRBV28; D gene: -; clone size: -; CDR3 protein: CASSRLGQLNSGNTIYF; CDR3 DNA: TGTGCCAGCAGCCGCCTCGGACAGCTGAACTCTGGAAACACCATATATTTT
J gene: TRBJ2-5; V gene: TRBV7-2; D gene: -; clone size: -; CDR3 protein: CASSFGLGDLETQYF; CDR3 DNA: TGTGCCAGCAGCTTTGGGCTCGGAGATCTAGAGACCCAGTACTTC
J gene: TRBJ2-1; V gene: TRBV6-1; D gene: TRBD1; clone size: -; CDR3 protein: CASSRQGNEQFF; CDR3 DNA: TGTGCCAGCAGTCGACAGGGTAATGAGCAGTTCTTC
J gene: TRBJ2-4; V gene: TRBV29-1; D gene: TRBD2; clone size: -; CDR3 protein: CSGSGSPENIQYF; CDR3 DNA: TGCAGCGGTAGCGGGAGCCCTGAAAACATTCAGTACTTC
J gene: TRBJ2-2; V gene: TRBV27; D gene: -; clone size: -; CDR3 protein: CASRGLRAITGELFF; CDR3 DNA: TGTGCCAGCAGGGGACTCCGGGCCATCACCGGGGAGCTGTTTTTT
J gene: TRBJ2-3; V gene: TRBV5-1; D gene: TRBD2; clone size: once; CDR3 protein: CASSSGVASGSADTQYF; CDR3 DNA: TGCGCCAGCAGCTCTGGTGTGGCTAGCGGGAGTGCAGATACGCAGTATTTT
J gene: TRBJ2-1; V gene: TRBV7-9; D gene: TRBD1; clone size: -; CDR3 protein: CASSLGTRDRNEQFF; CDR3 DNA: TGTGCCAGCAGCTTGGGAACTAGGGACAGGAATGAGCAGTTCTTC
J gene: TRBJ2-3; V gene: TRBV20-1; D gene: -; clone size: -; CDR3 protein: CSVGDTQYF; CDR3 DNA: TGCAGTGTTGGAGATACGCAGTATTTT
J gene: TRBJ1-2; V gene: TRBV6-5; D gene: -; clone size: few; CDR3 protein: CASSYSLDGLRGGYTF; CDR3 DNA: TGTGCCAGCAGTTACTCACTCGACGGCCTCAGGGGTGGCTACACCTTC
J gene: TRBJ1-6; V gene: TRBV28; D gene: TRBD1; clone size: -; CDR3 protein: CASSLIRTGTPLHF; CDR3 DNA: TGTGCCAGCAGTTTAATCAGGACAGGGACACCCCTCCACTTT
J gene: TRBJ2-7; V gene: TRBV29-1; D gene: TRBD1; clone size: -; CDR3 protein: CSVPGGSGYEQYF; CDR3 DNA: TGCAGCGTACCAGGGGGCTCTGGATACGAGCAGTACTTC
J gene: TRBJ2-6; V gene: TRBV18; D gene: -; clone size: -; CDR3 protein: CASSLRGASGANVLTF; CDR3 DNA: TGTGCCAGCTCACTACGCGGTGCCTCTGGGGCCAACGTCCTGACTTTC
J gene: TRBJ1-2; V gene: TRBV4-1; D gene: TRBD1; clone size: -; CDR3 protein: CASSHRQGVSGYTF; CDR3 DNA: TGCGCCAGCAGCCATAGACAGGGTGTATCCGGCTACACCTTC
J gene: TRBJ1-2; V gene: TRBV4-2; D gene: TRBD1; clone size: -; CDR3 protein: CASSRRGGQERNIYGYTF; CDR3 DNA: TGTGCCAGCAGCCGGAGGGGAGGACAGGAGCGAAACATCTATGGCTACACCTTC
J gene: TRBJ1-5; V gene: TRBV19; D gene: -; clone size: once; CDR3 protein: CASSPGYQPQHF; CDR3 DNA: TGTGCCAGTAGTCCTGGATATCAGCCCCAGCATTTT
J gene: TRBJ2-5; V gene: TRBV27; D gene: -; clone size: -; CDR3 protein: CASSPRMPQETQYF; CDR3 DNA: TGTGCCAGCAGTCCGCGGATGCCCCAAGAGACCCAGTACTTC
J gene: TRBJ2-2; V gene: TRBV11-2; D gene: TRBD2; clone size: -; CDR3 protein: CASSYRTSGNTGELFF; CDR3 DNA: TGTGCCAGCAGCTACAGGACTAGCGGGAACACCGGGGAGCTGTTTTTT
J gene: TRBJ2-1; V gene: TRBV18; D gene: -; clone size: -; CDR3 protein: CASSGPRANNEQFF; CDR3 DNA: TGTGCCAGCTCAGGCCCCCGGGCGAATAATGAGCAGTTCTTC
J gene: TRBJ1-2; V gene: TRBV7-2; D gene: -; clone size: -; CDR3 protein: CASSLQGRYGYTF; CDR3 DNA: TGTGCCAGCAGCTTACAGGGCCGATATGGCTACACCTTC
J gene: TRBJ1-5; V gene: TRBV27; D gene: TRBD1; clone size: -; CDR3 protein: CASSPGQGSQPQHF; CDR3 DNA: TGTGCCAGCAGTCCAGGACAGGGGTCTCAGCCCCAGCATTTT
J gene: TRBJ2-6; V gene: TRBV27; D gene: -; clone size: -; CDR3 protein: CASSPGSSGANVLTF; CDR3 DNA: TGTGCCAGCAGTCCCGGTTCCTCTGGGGCCAACGTCCTGACTTTC
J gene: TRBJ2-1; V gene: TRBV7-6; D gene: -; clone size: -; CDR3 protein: CASSLESAVNEQFF; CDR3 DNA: TGTGCCAGCAGCTTAGAATCGGCAGTCAATGAGCAGTTCTTC
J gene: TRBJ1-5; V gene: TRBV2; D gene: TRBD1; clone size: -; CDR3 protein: CASNRRQGVDQPQHF; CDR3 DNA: TGTGCCAGCAACCGACGACAGGGAGTCGATCAGCCCCAGCATTTT
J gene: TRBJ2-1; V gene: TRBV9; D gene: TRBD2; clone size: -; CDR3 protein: CASSVRKREVWYDEQFF; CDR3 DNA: TGTGCCAGCAGCGTACGGAAGCGGGAGGTGTGGTATGATGAGCAGTTCTTC
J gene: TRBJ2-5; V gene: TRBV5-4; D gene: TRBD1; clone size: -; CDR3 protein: CASSPAPDRQETQYF; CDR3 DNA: TGTGCCAGCAGCCCCGCCCCGGACAGGCAAGAGACCCAGTACTTC
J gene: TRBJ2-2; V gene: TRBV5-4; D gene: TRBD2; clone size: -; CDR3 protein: CASRRGGAETGELFF; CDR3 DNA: TGTGCCAGCAGGCGGGGGGGCGCGGAGACCGGGGAGCTGTTTTTT
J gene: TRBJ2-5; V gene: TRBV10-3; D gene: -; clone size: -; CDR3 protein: CAISEADETQYF; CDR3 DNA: TGTGCCATCAGTGAGGCGGATGAGACCCAGTACTTC
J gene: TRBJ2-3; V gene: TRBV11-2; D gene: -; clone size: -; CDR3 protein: CASSLNNIVGAITQYF; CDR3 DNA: TGTGCCAGCAGCTTGAATAACATAGTGGGAGCCATCACGCAGTATTTT
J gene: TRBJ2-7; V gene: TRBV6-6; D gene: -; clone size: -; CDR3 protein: CASSSSGAKTYEQYF; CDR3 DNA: TGTGCCAGCAGTTCCTCAGGGGCGAAAACTTACGAGCAGTACTTC
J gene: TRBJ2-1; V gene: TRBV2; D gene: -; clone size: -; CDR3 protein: CASSEQGIRNNEQFF; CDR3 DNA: TGTGCCAGCAGTGAACAGGGGATAAGGAACAATGAGCAGTTCTTC
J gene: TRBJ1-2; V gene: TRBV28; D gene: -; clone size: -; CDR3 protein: CASSGRANYGYTF; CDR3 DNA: TGTGCCAGCAGCGGCCGGGCTAACTATGGCTACACCTTC
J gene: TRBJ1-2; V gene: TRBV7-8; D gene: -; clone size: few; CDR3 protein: CASSLLVARDDGYTF; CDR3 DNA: TGTGCCAGCAGCTTATTGGTAGCAAGAGACGATGGCTACACCTTC
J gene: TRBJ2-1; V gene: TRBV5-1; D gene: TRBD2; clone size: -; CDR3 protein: CASSLVAGTYNEQFF; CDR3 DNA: TGCGCCAGCAGCTTGGTAGCGGGCACCTACAATGAGCAGTTCTTC
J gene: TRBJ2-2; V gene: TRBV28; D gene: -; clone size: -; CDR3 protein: CASKNTGELFF; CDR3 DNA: TGTGCCAGCAAGAACACCGGGGAGCTGTTTTTT
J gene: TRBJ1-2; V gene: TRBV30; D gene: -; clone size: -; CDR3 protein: CAWSATVLYGYTF; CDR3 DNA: TGTGCCTGGAGTGCGACCGTACTCTATGGCTACACCTTC
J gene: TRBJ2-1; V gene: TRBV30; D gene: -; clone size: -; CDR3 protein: CAWSVRGLRGVQFF; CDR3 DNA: TGTGCCTGGAGTGTCCGGGGGTTGCGGGGAGTGCAGTTCTTC
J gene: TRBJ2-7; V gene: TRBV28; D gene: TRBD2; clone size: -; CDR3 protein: CASSLAGGYEQYF; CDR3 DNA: TGTGCCAGCAGTTTAGCGGGAGGCTACGAGCAGTACTTC
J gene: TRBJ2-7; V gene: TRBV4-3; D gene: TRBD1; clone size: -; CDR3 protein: CASSPTTGVASYEQYF; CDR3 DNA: TGCGCCAGCAGCCCCACGACAGGGGTCGCCTCCTACGAGCAGTACTTC
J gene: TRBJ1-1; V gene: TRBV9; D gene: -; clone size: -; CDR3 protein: CASSADAGVVSTEAFF; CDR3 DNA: TGTGCCAGCAGCGCGGACGCAGGGGTGGTGAGCACTGAAGCTTTCTTT
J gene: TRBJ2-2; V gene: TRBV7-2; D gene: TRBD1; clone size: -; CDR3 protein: CASSSRTGSTGELFF; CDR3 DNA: TGTGCCAGCAGCAGCCGGACAGGGTCCACCGGGGAGCTGTTTTTT
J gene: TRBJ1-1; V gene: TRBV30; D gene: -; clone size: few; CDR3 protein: CARTAGVYTEAFF; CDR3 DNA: TGTGCCCGGACGGCGGGGGTTTACACTGAAGCTTTCTTT
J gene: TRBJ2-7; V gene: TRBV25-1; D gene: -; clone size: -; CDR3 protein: CASRDISYEQYF; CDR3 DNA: TGTGCCAGCAGGGACATTTCCTACGAGCAGTACTTC
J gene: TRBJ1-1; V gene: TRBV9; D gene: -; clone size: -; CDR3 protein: CASSVEPRPIPGGTEAFF; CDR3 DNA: TGTGCCAGCAGCGTAGAGCCAAGACCTATTCCCGGCGGAACTGAAGCTTTCTTT
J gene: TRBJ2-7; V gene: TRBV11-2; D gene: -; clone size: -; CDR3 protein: CASSLDRGYEQYF; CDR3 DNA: TGTGCCAGCAGCTTAGACAGGGGTTACGAGCAGTACTTC
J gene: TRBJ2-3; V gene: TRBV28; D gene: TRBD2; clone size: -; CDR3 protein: CASSASPLATSTDTQYF; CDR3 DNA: TGTGCCAGCAGTGCTTCACCACTAGCGACTAGCACAGATACGCAGTATTTT
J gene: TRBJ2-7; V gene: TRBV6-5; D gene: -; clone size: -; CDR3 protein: CASSYYRRPDEQYF; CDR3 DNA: TGTGCCAGCAGTTACTACCGACGACCCGACGAGCAGTACTTC
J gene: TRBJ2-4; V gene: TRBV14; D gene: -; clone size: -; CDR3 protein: CASSQVPRTLQYF; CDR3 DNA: TGTGCCAGCAGCCAAGTTCCCAGAACTCTTCAGTACTTC
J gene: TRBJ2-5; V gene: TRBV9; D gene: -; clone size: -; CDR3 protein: CASSVGGETQYF; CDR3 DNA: TGTGCCAGCAGCGTAGGGGGGGAGACCCAGTACTTC
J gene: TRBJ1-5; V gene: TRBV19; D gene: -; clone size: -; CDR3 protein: CASSFLGLVGQPQHF; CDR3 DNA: TGTGCCAGTAGTTTTCTCGGACTGGTCGGTCAGCCCCAGCATTTT
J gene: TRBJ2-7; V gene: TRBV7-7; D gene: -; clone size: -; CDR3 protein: CASSPVTAASYEQYF; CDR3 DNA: TGTGCCAGCAGCCCGGTGACGGCCGCATCCTACGAGCAGTACTTC
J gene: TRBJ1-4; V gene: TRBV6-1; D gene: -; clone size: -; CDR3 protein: CASSEVSATNEKLFF; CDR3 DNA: TGTGCCAGCAGTGAAGTATCAGCAACTAATGAAAAACTGTTTTTT
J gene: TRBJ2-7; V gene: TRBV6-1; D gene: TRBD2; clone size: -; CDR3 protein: CASSEVWVGGLPYEQYF; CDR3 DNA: TGTGCCAGCAGTGAAGTGTGGGTGGGAGGGCTCCCCTACGAGCAGTACTTC